These 21 T cell receptor beta chains were all obtained from the same sample, sequenced in a study of blood T cell repertoires in COVID-19 (dated by TCRdb to the early 2020s). Libraries were constructed by the immunoSEQ multiplex PCR assay. TCRdb obtained this table from immuneACCESS and retained in-frame rearrangements with V and J assigned. These tables miss some clones; where compared with another copy, unresolved V genes account for less than half of the shortfall, and the remainder is unexplained. The sample has approximately 150,000 clones on record, over 75% of them singletons. The top ten clonotypes cover about 6% of the sample. The sequenced sample was PBMCs or T cells enriched from blood (not recorded which). The receptors come from a woman in her thirties or forties with acute COVID-19.

The V call is TRBV27, the J call TRBJ1-4, with TRBD1 matching 11 bases. V was clipped by 3 bases and J by 4 bases; unmatched bases: 4. Germline-derived CDR1 and CDR2 are MNHEY and SMNVEV (reference sequence). This CDR3 comprises 16 residues. CDR3 sequence (DNA): TGTGCCAGCAGTTTGAGGACAGGGGGCAATAATGAAAAACTGTTTTTT. It encodes CASSLRTGGNNEKLFF.

This clone was detected a few times. V usage is TRBV6-5 and J usage is TRBJ2-1; 10 bases are a match to TRBD2. This CDR3 region has 14 residues. Germline-derived CDR1 and CDR2 are MNHEY and SVGAGI. V shed 0 bases, J shed 9 bases, and the junction held 2 bases outside the gene matches. The CDR3 region has the DNA TGTGCCAGCAGTTACTCCGGGACTAGCGTTGAGCAGTTCTTC. This sequence encodes CASSYSGTSVEQFF.

This clone has a single count. This chain links TRBV29-1 with TRBJ2-1; TRBD2 is a possible D gene (6 bases). CDR1 is SQVTM and CDR2 is ANQGSEA in the germline V gene. V lost 2 bases, J lost 2 bases, and 16 bases lay in between. The CDR3 covers 16 residues. CDR3: CSVETRLAGTYNEQFF. CDR3 coding DNA: TGCAGCGTTGAAACCCGGCTGGCGGGGACCTACAATGAGCAGTTCTTC.

This chain uses TRBV2 with TRBJ1-5, with 7 bases matching TRBD1. The CDR3 is 16 amino acids. Per the germline V gene, CDR1 is SNHLY and CDR2 is FYNNEI. Trimming took 5 bases from V and 4 from J; bases not matched to a gene: 11. For the CDR3, the DNA is TGTGCCAGCAGTCCCGACAGGGTTTTTAAAAATCAGCCCCAGCATTTT. It encodes CASSPDRVFKNQPQHF.

The gene calls are TRBV4-1 and TRBJ2-7; 9 nucleotides align to TRBD1. CDR1 is MGHRA, CDR2 YSYEKL, per germline. The CDR3 length is 15 residues. V shed 8 bases, J shed 5 bases, and the junction held 13 bases outside the gene matches. The CDR3: CASGLQGAALDEQYF. CDR3 coding DNA: TGCGCCAGCGGCTTACAGGGGGCCGCGTTGGACGAGCAGTACTTC.

The chain is built from TRBV12-3 or TRBV12-4 and TRBJ2-5; D not resolved. V gave up 6 bases and J gave up 5 bases, with 7 bases separating them. The CDR3 runs 11 residues. Here the CDR3 DNA reads TGTGCCAGCAGCCTGGAGGAGACCCAGTACTTC. The encoded protein is CASSLEETQYF.

The sample holds many counts of this clone. V is TRBV4-2 and J is TRBJ2-1; 7 positions match TRBD2. The CDR3 runs 16 residues. The germline CDR1 and CDR2 sequences are LGHNA and YNFKEQ. Unmatched junction bases numbered 5, after V lost 0 bases and J lost 3 bases. The DNA of the CDR3 is TGTGCCAGCAGCCAAGATTCCGCTAGCGGCTACAATGAGCAGTTCTTC. Translation gives CASSQDSASGYNEQFF.

This chain links TRBV7-9 with TRBJ2-5; TRBD2 matches at 10 bases. From germline, CDR1 is SEHNR and CDR2 FQNEAQ (reference sequence). This CDR3 region has 15 residues. V dropped 2 bases and J dropped 4; count of bases not matched to a gene: 4. The CDR3 reads CASSLSSGRPETQYF. The CDR3, as DNA: TGTGCCAGCAGCTTATCTAGCGGGAGACCAGAGACCCAGTACTTC.

The chain is built from TRBV5-1 and TRBJ1-2; the match to TRBD1 covers 9 bases. The CDR3 sequence is 15 residues long. Germline-derived CDR1 and CDR2 are SGHRS and YFSETQ. V was pared by 4 bases and J by 9 bases, with 13 bases of the junction left unmatched. The CDR3 DNA reads as TGCGCCAGCAGCCCCCCAGCCGGGACAGGGAAGCGCTACACCTTC. Protein sequence: CASSPPAGTGKRYTF.

The chain carries TRBV9 and TRBJ2-2, with D maybe TRBD2 (6 bases). V gave up 6 bases and J gave up 5 bases, with 17 bases separating them. Germline V gives CDR1 SGDLS, CDR2 YYNGEE. The CDR3 is made up of 15 amino acids. The DNA of the CDR3 is TGTGCCAGCACCAATAAGGGAGGAGGGACCGGGGAGCTGTTTTTT. Amino acids: CASTNKGGGTGELFF.

The rearrangement links TRBV6-5 to TRBJ1-3, with D unclear. This CDR3 has 13 amino acids. V was shortened by 8 bases and J by 3 bases, with 11 bases between the two germline ends. CDR1 and CDR2 from the germline V gene are MNHEY and SVGAGI. CDR3 region: CASQATIGNTIYF. The CDR3 DNA follows: TGTGCCAGCCAAGCCACCATTGGAAACACCATATATTTT.

This clone was seen a handful of times. The chain is built from TRBV20-1 and TRBJ1-6; D is undetermined. The germline V gene has CDR1 DFQATT and CDR2 SNEGSKA (reference sequence). Trimming removed 3 bases at V and 7 bases at J, with 22 bases between. The CDR3 contains 17 residues. As DNA, the CDR3 is TGCAGTGCTAGTGACGTACAGACCCTCTCCTCCAATTCACCCCTCCACTTT. Its protein is CSASDVQTLSSNSPLHF.

This clone appeared a few times. V usage is TRBV24-1 and J usage is TRBJ2-7; possible D gene TRBD1, 5 bases. The CDR3 has 15 amino acids. Germline CDR1 reads KGHDR; CDR2 reads SFDVKD. The V gene lost 9 bases and the J gene lost 0 bases, with 17 bases spanning the gap. The CDR3 loop reads CATELRQGVSYEQYF. CDR3 nucleotides: TGTGCCACCGAATTGCGGCAGGGTGTCTCCTACGAGCAGTACTTC.

The CDR3 region is CAWSVRGRGETQYF. The CDR3 DNA reads TGTGCCTGGAGTGTCAGGGGGCGCGGGGAGACCCAGTACTTC. V is TRBV30 and J is TRBJ2-5, with 8 bases identical to TRBD1. Germline V gene data show CDR1 as GTSNPN and CDR2 as SVGIG (reference sequence). J gave up 5 bases and V 0 bases, and 5 bases lay outside the gene matches. CDR3 size: 14 residues. The full variable domain, completed using reference TRBV30 and TRBJ2-5, is SQTIHQWPATLVQPVGSPLSLECTVEGTSNPNLYWYRQAAGRGLQLLFYSVGIGQISSEVPQNLSASRPQDRQFILSSKKLLLSDSGFYLCAWSVRGRGETQYFGPGTRLLVL.

This clone appeared a few times. The chain joins TRBV5-1 to TRBJ1-1; D perhaps matches TRBD1 (5 bases). V was trimmed by 1 base and J by 0 bases, leaving 7 bases between them. Germline loops: CDR1 SGHRS, CDR2 YFSETQ. The CDR3 has 14 residues. The chain's CDR3 is CASSLSGMNTEAFF. CDR3 nucleotides: TGCGCCAGCAGCTTGTCAGGGATGAACACTGAAGCTTTCTTT. The variable domain in full, completed from reference TRBV5-1 and TRBJ1-1, reads KAGVTQTPRYLIKTRGQQVTLSCSPISGHRSVSWYQQTPGQGLQFLFEYFSETQRNKGNFPGRFSGRQFSNSRSEMNVSTLELGDSALYLCASSLSGMNTEAFFGQGTRLTVV.

There are a few counts of this clone. The chain has TRBV3-1 (or the pseudogene TRBV3-2) and TRBJ1-2; D gene unclear. V was cut by 4 bases and J by 1 base, with 10 bases left in between. CDR3 length: 14 residues. Germline V gives CDR1 LGHDT, CDR2 YNNKEL (reference sequence). The CDR3 nucleotides read TGTGCCAGCAGCCGAAACCAGGTTAACTATGGCTACACCTTC. This sequence encodes CASSRNQVNYGYTF.

This chain uses TRBV24-1 with TRBJ2-3; 7 bases map to TRBD1. CDR3 length: 13 amino acids. CDR1 KGHDR and CDR2 SFDVKD come from the germline V gene. After removal of 4 bases from V and 9 bases from J, the junction contained 6 bases not matched to a gene. For the CDR3, the DNA is TGTGCCACCAGTGAGAGCCCCAGGGGGACGCAGTATTTT. Residues: CATSESPRGTQYF.

The CDR3 DNA follows: TGTGCCTGGACAGGGGGAGGTAATTCACCCCTCCACTTT. Translating gives CAWTGGGNSPLHF. The rearrangement uses TRBV30 and TRBJ1-6, with TRBD1 identical over 7 bases. CDR1 GTSNPN and CDR2 SVGIG come from the germline V gene (reference sequence). This CDR3 contains 13 residues. V lost 4 bases, J lost 6 bases, and 3 bases stayed unmatched.

This clone was observed a handful of times. The rearrangement uses TRBV7-8 and TRBJ1-1, with D perhaps matching TRBD1 (5 bases). Germline V lookup: CDR1 SGHVS, CDR2 FQNEAQ. This CDR3 contains 14 residues. V shed 5 bases and J shed 7 bases, with 17 bases lying between them. This CDR3 is CASSAVTARGEAFF. The DNA for the CDR3 is TGTGCCAGCAGCGCGGTGACAGCTCGTGGTGAAGCTTTCTTT.

The CDR3 nucleotides read TGTGCCAGCAGCTTCACCGGGACAGGGTGGGGGTATGCCACTGAAGCTTTCTTT. As protein: CASSFTGTGWGYATEAFF. V and J are TRBV7-2 and TRBJ1-1; 9 bases agree with TRBD1. Trimming cost V 3 bases and J 4 bases; bases outside gene matches: 15. This CDR3 spans 18 amino acids. Germline lookup yields CDR1 SGHTA and CDR2 FQGNSA.

The V and J genes are TRBV2 and TRBJ2-2; 9 nucleotides agree with TRBD2. The V gene end was trimmed by 3 bases and the J gene end by 4 bases; junction bases not matched to a gene: 6. Germline assignment: CDR1 SNHLY and CDR2 FYNNEI. CDR3 size: 16 residues. CDR3 residues: CASSDYGGRATGELFF. In DNA, the CDR3 is TGTGCCAGCAGTGACTATGGCGGGAGGGCCACCGGGGAGCTGTTTTTT.